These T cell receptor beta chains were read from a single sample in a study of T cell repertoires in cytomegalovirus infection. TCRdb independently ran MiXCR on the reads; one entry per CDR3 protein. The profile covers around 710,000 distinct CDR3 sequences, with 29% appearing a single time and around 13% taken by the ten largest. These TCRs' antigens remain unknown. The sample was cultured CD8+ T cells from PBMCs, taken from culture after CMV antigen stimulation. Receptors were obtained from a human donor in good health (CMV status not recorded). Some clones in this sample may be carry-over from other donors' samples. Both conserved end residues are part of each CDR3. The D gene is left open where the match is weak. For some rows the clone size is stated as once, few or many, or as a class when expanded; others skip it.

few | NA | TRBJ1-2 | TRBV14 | TGTGCCAGCAGCCAAGACAGATTGGGACTCAATCCCTATGGCTACACCTTC | CASSQDRLGLNPYGYTF
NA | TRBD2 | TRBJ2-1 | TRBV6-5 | TGTGCCAGCATGATAGCGGGGGGGCGTGAGCAGTTCTTC | CASMIAGGREQFF
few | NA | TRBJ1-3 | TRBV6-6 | TGTGCCAGCACTCCTCTCGGCCGGCCCGGAAACACCATATATTTT | CASTPLGRPGNTIYF
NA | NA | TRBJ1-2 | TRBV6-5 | TGTGCCAGCAGTTACTCCACCTTGGCGGATGGCTACACCTTC | CASSYSTLADGYTF
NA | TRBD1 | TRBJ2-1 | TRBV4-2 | TGTGCCAACAGCCAACAAACAGGGGTCTGGGAGCAGCTCTTC | CANSQQTGVWEQLF
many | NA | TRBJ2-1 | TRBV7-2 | TGTGCCAGCAGATCTGAGCGGTTGCCAAACAATGAGCAGTTCTTC | CASRSERLPNNEQFF
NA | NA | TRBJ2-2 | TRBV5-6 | TGTGCCAGCAACATTGGGACGGCGAACACCGGGGAGCTGTTTTTT | CASNIGTANTGELFF
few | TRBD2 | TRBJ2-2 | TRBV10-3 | TGTGCCATCCCGAGCGGGGGGAACACCGGGGAGCTGTTTTTT | CAIPSGGNTGELFF
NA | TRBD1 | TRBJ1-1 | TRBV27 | TGTGCCAGCAGTTCTTGGGACAGGGGCGACACTGAAGCTTTCTTT | CASSSWDRGDTEAFF
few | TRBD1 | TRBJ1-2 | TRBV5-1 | TGCGCCAGCAGAAAGACAGGGGGAGCGGGCGGCTACACCTTC | CASRKTGGAGGYTF
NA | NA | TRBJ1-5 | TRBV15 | TGTGCCACCAGCAGTTCTGATGGGGGGGCGGATCAGCCCCAGCATTTT | CATSSSDGGADQPQHF
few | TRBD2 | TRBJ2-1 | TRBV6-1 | TGTGCCAGCACCGGGACTAGCGGGGACCCATCCTACAATGAGCAGTTCTTC | CASTGTSGDPSYNEQFF
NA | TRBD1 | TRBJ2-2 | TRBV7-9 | TGTGCCAGCAGCCCCGGACAGGGGCCCTCCTACGAGCTGTTTTTT | CASSPGQGPSYELFF
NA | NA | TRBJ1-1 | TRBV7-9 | TGTGCCAGCAGCTTGGGGACTAAAAAAGCTTTCTTT | CASSLGTKKAFF
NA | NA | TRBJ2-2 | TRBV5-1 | TGCGCCAGCAGCCATCGGGACAACCCTATGACCGGGGAGCTGTTTTTT | CASSHRDNPMTGELFF
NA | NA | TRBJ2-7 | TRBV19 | TGTGCCAGTAGTCTGACAGGATATTCCTACGAGCAGTACTTC | CASSLTGYSYEQYF